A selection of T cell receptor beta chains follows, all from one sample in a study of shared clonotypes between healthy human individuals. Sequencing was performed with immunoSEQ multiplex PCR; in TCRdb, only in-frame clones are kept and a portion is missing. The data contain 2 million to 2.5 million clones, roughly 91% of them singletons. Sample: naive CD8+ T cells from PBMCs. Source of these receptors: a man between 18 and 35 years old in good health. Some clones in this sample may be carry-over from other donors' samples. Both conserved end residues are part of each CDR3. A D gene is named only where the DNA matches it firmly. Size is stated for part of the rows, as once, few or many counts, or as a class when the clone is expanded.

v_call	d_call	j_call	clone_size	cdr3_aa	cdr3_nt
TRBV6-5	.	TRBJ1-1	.	CASSYEEGVETEAFF	TGTGCCAGCAGCTACGAGGAGGGAGTGGAGACTGAAGCTTTCTTT
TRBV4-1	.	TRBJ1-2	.	CASSQVPDTTYYGYTF	TGCGCCAGCAGCCAAGTCCCCGACACGACCTACTATGGCTACACCTTC
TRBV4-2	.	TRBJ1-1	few	CASSPLVGGHTEAFF	TGTGCCAGCAGCCCATTAGTTGGGGGGCACACTGAAGCTTTCTTT
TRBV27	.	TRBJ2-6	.	CASSSRANVLTF	TGTGCCAGCAGTTCTAGGGCCAACGTCCTGACTTTC
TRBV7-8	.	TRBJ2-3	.	CASSLIRADTQYF	TGTGCCAGCAGCTTAATAAGAGCAGATACGCAGTATTTT
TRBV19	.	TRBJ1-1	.	CASSIWGATEAFF	TGTGCCAGTAGTATTTGGGGAGCCACTGAAGCTTTCTTT
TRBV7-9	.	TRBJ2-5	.	CASSPGGVRETQYF	TGTGCCAGCAGCCCCGGTGGGGTAAGAGAGACCCAGTACTTC
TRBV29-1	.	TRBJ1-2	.	CSVRAGRSNYGYTF	TGCAGCGTTCGCGCTGGCAGGTCTAACTATGGCTACACCTTC
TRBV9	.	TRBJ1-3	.	CASSESSDGNTIYF	TGTGCCAGCAGCGAGAGCAGCGATGGAAACACCATATATTTT
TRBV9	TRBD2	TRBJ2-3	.	CASSTSGSGTDTQYF	TGTGCCAGCAGCACTAGCGGGAGCGGGACAGATACGCAGTATTTT
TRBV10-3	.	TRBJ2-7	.	CAISETGEQYF	TGTGCCATCAGTGAGACCGGAGAGCAGTACTTC
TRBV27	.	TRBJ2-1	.	CASSLFGDRYNEQFF	TGTGCCAGCAGTTTATTCGGGGACCGATACAATGAGCAGTTCTTC
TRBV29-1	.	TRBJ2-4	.	CSVEGERAKQGERVIAKNIQYF	TGCAGCGTTGAAGGTGAGCGGGCCAAACAGGGAGAGAGGGTTATAGCCAAAAACATTCAGTACTTC
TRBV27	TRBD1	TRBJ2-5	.	CASSLVGQGGETQYF	TGTGCCAGCAGTTTGGTCGGACAGGGGGGGGAGACCCAGTACTTC
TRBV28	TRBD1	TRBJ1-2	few	CASSFRGARGGYTF	TGTGCCAGCAGTTTCAGGGGGGCGAGAGGAGGCTACACCTTC
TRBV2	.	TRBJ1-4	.	CASREGHYATNEKLFF	TGTGCCAGCAGGGAGGGACACTATGCAACTAATGAAAAACTGTTTTTT
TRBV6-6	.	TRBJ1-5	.	CASSSWTRKLLKPQHF	TGTGCCAGCAGTTCGTGGACAAGGAAGCTTTTGAAGCCCCAGCATTTT
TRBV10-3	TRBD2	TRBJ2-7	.	CAISESKSLAGDEQYF	TGTGCCATCAGTGAGTCGAAATCCCTAGCGGGAGATGAGCAGTACTTC
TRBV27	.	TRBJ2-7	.	CASSPRQEHYEQYF	TGTGCCAGCAGTCCCCGACAGGAACACTACGAGCAGTACTTC
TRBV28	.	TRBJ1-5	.	CASSLHRGNQPQHF	TGTGCCAGCAGTCTCCACAGGGGCAATCAGCCCCAGCATTTT
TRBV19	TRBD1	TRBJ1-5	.	CATKDFRGNQPQHF	TGTGCCACGAAAGATTTCAGGGGGAATCAGCCCCAGCATTTT
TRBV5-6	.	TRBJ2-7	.	CASSLGVGYEQYF	TGTGCCAGCAGCTTGGGAGTCGGCTACGAGCAGTACTTC
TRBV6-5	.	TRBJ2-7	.	CASSYGVSYEQYF	TGTGCCAGCAGTTACGGGGTCTCCTACGAGCAGTACTTC